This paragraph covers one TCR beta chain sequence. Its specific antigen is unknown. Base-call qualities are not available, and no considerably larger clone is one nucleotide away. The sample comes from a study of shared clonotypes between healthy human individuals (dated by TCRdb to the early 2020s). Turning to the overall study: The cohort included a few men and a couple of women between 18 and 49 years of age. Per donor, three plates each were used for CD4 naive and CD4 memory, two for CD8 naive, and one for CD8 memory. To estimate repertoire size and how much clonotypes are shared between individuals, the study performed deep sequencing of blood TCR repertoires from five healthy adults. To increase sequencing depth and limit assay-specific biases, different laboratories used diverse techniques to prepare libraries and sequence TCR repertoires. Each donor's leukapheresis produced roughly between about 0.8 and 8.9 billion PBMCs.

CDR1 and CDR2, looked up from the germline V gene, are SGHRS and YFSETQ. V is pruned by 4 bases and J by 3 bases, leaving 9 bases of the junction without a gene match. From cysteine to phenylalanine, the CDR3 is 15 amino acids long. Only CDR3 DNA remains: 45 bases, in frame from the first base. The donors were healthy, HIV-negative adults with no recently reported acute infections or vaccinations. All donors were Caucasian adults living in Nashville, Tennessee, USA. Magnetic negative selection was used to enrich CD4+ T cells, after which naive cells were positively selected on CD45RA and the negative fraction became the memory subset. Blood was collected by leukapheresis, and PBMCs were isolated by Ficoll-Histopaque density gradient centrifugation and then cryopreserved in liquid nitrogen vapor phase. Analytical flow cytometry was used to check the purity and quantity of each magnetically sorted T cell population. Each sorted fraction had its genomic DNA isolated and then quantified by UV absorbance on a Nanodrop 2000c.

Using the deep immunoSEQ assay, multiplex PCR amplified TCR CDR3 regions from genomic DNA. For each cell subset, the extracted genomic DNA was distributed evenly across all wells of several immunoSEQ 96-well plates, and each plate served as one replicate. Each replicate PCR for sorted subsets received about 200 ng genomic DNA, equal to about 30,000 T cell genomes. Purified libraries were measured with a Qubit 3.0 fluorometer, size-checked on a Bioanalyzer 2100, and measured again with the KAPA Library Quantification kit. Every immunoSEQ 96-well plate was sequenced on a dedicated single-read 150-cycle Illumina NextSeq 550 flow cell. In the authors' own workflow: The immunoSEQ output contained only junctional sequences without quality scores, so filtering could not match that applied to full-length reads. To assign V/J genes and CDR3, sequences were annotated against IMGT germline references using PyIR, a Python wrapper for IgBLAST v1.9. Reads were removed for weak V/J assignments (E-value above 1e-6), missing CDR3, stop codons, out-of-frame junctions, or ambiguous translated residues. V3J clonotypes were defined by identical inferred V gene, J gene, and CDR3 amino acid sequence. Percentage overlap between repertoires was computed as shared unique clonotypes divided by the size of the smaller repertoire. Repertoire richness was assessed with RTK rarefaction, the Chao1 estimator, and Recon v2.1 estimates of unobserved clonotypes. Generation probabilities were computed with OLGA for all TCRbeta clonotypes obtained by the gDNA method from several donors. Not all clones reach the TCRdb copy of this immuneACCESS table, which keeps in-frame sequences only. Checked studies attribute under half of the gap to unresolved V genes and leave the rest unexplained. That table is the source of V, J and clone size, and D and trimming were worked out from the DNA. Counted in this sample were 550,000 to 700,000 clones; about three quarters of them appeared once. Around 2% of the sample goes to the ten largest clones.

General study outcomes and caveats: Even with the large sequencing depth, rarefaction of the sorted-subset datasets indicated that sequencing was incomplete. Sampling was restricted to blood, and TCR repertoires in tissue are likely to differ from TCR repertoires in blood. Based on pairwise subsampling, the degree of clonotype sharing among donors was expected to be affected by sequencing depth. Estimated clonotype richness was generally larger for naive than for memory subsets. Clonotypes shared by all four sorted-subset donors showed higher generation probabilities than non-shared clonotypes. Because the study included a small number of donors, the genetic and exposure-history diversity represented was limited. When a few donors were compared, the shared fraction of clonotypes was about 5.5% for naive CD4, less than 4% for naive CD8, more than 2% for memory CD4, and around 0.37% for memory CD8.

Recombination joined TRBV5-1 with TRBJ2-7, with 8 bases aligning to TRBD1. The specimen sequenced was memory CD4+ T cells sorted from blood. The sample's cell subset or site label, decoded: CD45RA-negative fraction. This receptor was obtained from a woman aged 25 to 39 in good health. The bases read TGCGCCAGCAGCAGTCAGGGACAGGTTGGCTACGAGCAGTACTTC. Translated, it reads CASSSQGQVGYEQYF.